This T cell receptor beta chain was sequenced during a study of blood T cell repertoires in COVID-19. About the study: Samples of COVID-19 (acute and convalescent) were obtained from the United States, Italy and Spain. Nucleic acid was either cDNA or gDNA, and it came from T cells, B-cell-depleted T cells, or PBMCs.

The table came from immunoSEQ multiplex PCR; TCRdb's copy has only in-frame clones and leaves some out. The table records around 97,000 clones, about 90% of them present only once. This clone came up a few times. The TCR originated in a man aged 50 or older in a cohort sampled during active COVID-19. The sample was peripheral blood.

The CDR3 loop reads CASTTRAVVQPQHF. The CDR3 bases are TGTGCCAGCACTACTAGGGCCGTGGTGCAGCCCCAGCATTTT. The chain uses TRBV2 and TRBJ1-5, with D unclear. The V end was cut by 7 bases, the J end by 7 bases, with 17 bases between. Per germline, CDR1 SNHLY and CDR2 FYNNEI. The CDR3 has 14 amino acids.